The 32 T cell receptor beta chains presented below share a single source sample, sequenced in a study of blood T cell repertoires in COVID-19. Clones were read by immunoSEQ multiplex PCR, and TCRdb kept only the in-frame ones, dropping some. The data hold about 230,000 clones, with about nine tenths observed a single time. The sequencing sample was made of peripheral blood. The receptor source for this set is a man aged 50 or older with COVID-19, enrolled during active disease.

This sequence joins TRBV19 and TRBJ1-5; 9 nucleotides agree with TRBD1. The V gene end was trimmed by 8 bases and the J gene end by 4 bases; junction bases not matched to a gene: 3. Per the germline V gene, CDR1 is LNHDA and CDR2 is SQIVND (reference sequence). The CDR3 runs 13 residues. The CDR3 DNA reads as TGTGCCAGTGGGGACAGGGAGAATCAGCCCCAGCATTTT. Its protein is CASGDRENQPQHF.

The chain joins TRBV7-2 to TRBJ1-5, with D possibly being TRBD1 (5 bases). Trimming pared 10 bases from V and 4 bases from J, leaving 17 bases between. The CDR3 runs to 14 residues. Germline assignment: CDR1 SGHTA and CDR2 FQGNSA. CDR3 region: CAIGAGPGNQPQHF. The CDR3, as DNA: TGTGCCATTGGGGCGGGACCTGGGAATCAGCCCCAGCATTTT.

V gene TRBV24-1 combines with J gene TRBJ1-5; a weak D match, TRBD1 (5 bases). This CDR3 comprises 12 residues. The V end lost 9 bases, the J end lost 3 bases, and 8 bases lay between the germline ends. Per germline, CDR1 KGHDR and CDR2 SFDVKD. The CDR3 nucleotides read TGTGCCACCTCGGACACCAATCAGCCCCAGCATTTT. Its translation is CATSDTNQPQHF.

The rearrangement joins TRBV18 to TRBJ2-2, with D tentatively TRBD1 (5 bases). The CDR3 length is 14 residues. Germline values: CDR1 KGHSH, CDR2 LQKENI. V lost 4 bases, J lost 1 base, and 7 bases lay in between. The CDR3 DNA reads TGTGCCAGCTCACTAGACAGGAACACCGGGGAGCTGTTTTTT. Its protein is CASSLDRNTGELFF.

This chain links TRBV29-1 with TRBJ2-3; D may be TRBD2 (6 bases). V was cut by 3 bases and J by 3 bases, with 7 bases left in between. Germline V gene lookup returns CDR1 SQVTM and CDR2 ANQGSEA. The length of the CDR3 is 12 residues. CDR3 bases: TGCAGCGTTGAGCGGGGAACAGATACGCAGTATTTT. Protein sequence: CSVERGTDTQYF.

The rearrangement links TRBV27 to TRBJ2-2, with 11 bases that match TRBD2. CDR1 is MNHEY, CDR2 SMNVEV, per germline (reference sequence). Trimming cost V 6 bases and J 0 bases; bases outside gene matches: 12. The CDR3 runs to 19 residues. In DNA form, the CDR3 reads TGTGCCAGCAGCATAGAGGTCCTAGCGGGGGGACCGAACACCGGGGAGCTGTTTTTT. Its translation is CASSIEVLAGGPNTGELFF.

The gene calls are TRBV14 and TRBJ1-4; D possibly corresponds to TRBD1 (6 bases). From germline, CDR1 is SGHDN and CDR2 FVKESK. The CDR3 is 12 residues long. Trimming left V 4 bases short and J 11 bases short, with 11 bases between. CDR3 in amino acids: CASSRQAGKLFF. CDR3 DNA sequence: TGTGCCAGCAGCCGACAGGCCGGGAAACTGTTTTTT.

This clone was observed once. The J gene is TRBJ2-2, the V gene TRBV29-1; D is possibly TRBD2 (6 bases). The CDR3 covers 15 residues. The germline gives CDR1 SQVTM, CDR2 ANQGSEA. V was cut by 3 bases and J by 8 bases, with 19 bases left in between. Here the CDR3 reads CSVEEAGMGSGELFF. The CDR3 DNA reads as TGCAGCGTTGAGGAGGCGGGAATGGGCTCAGGGGAGCTGTTTTTT.

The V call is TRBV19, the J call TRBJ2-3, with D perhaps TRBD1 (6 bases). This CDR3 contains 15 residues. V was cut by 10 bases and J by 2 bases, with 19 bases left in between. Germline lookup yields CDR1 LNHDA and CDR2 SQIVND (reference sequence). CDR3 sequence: CATATGFNPTDTQYF. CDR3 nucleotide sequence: TGTGCCACAGCCACAGGGTTTAATCCCACAGATACGCAGTATTTT.

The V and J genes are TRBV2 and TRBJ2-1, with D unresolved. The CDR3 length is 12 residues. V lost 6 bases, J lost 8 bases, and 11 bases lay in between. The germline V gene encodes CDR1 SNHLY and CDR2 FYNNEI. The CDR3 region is CASSANIYEQFF. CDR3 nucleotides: TGTGCCAGCAGCGCCAACATATATGAGCAGTTCTTC.

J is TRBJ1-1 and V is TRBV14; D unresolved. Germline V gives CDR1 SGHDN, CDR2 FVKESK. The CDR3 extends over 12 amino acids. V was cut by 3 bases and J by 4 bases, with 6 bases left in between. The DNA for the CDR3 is TGTGCCAGCAGCCATACAACCACTGAAGCTTTCTTT. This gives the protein CASSHTTTEAFF.

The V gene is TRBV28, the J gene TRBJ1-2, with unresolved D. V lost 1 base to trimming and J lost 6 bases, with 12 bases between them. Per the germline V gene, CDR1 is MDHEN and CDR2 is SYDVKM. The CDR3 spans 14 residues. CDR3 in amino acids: CASSLSGAGNGYTF. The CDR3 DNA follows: TGTGCCAGCAGTTTATCCGGCGCCGGGAATGGCTACACCTTC.

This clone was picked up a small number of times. The CDR3 protein is CASSVTGTGDGVRGYTF. CDR3 in DNA: TGTGCCAGCAGCGTTACCGGGACAGGGGACGGAGTCAGGGGCTACACCTTC. The chain combines TRBV9 with TRBJ1-2; 10 nucleotides agree with TRBD1. Germline V gene lookup returns CDR1 SGDLS and CDR2 YYNGEE. CDR3 length equals 17 residues. Trimming removed 2 bases from V and 8 bases from J; junction bases left unmatched: 15.

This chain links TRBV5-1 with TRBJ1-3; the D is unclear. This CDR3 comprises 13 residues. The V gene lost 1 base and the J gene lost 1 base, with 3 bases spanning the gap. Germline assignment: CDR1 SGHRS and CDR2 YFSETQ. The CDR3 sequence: CASSLPSGNTIYF. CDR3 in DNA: TGCGCCAGCAGCTTGCCTTCTGGAAACACCATATATTTT.

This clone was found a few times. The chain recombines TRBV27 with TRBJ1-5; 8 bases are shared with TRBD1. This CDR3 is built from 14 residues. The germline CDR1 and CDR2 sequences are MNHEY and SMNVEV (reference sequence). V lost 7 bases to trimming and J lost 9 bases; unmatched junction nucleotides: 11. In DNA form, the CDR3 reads TGTGCCAGCAAAACCGGGACAGGCGATCGGCCCCAGCATTTT. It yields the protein CASKTGTGDRPQHF.

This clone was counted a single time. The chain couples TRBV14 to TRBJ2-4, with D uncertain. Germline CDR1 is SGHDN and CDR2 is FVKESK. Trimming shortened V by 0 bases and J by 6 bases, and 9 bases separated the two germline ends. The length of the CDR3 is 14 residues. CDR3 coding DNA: TGTGCCAGCAGCCAAGATGTGGCGGCAAACATTCAGTACTTC. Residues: CASSQDVAANIQYF.

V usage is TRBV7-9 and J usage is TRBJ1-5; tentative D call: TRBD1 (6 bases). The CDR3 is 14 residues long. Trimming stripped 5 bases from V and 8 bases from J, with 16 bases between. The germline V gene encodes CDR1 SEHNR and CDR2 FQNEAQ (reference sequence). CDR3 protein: CASSPQTGLEPQHF. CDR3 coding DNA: TGTGCCAGCAGCCCGCAGACAGGACTGGAGCCCCAGCATTTT.

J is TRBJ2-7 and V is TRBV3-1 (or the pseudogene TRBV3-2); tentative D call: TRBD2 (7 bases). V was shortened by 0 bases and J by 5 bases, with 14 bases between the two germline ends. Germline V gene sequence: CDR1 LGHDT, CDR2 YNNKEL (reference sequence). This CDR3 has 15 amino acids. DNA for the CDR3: TGTGCCAGCAGCCAAGAGGTGGGGGGGCCGAACGAGCAGTACTTC. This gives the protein CASSQEVGGPNEQYF.

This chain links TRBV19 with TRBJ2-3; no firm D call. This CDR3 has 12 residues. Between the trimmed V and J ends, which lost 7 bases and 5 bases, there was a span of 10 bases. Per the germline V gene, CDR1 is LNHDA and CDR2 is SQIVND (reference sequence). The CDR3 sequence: CASNSRRDTQYF. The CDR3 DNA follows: TGTGCCAGTAATAGTCGTAGAGATACGCAGTATTTT. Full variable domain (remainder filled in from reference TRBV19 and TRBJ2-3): DGGITQSPKYLFRKEGQNVTLSCEQNLNHDAMYWYRQDPGQGLRLIYYSQIVNDFQKGDIAEGYSVSREKKESFPLTVTSAQKNPTAFYLCASNSRRDTQYFGPGTRLTVL.

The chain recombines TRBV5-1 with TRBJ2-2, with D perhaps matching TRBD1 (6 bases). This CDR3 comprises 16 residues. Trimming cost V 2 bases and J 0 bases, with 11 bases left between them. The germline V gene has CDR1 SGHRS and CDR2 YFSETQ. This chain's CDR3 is CASSFVGATNTGELFF. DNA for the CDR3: TGCGCCAGCAGCTTTGTGGGGGCCACGAACACCGGGGAGCTGTTTTTT.

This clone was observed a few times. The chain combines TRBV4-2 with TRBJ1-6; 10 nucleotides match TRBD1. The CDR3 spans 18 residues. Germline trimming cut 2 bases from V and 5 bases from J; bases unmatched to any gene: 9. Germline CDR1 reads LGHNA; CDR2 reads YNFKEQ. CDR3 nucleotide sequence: TGTGCCAGCAGCCAACTGCCCCCCGGGACAGGGGATAATTCACCCCTCCACTTT. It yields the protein CASSQLPPGTGDNSPLHF.

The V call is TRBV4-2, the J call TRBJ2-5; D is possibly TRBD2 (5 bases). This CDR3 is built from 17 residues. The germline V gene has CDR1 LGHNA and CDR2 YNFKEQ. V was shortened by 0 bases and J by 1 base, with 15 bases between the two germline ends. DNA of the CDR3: TGTGCCAGCAGCCAAGATCTTTCGATGCTAGCCCAAGAGACCCAGTACTTC. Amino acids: CASSQDLSMLAQETQYF.

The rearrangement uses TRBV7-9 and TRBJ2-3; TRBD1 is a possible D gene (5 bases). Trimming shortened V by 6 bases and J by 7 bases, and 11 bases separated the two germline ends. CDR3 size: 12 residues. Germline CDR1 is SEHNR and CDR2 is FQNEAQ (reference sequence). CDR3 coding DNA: TGTGCCAGCAGAGGGGTGTCGTATACGCAGTATTTT. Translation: CASRGVSYTQYF.

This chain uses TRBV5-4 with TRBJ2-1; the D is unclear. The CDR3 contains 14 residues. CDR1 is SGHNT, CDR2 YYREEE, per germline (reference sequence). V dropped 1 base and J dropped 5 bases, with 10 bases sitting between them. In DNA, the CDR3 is TGTGCCAGCAGCTTGAATGCGAAGAACAATGAGCAGTTCTTC. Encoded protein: CASSLNAKNNEQFF.

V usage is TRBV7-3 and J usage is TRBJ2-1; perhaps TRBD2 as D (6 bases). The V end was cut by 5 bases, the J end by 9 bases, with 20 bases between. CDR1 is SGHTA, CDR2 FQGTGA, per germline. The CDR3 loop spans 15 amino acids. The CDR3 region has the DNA TGTGCCAGCAGCCCCAATCTCCCGGGAGTAGGTGAGCAGTTCTTC. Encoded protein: CASSPNLPGVGEQFF.

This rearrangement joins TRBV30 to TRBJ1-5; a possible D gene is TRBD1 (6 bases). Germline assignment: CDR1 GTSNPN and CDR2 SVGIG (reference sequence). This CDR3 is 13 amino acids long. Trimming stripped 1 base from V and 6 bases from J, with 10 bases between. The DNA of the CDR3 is TGTGCCTGGAGTGCGGGGGGCGGTCAGCCCCAGCATTTT. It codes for CAWSAGGGQPQHF.

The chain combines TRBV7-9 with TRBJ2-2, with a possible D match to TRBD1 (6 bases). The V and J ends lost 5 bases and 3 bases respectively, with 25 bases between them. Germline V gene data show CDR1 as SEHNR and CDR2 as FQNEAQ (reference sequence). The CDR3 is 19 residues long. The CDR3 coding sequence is TGTGCCAGCAGCCACGCAGGGGTTGTCAGGCGACCGGACACCGGGGAGCTGTTTTTT. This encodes CASSHAGVVRRPDTGELFF.

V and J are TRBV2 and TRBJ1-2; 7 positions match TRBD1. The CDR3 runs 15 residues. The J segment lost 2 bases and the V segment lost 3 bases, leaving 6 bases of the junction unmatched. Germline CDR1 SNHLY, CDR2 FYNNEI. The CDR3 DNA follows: TGTGCCAGCAGTGAGCTGGGACAGCCCAACTATGGCTACACCTTC. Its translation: CASSELGQPNYGYTF.

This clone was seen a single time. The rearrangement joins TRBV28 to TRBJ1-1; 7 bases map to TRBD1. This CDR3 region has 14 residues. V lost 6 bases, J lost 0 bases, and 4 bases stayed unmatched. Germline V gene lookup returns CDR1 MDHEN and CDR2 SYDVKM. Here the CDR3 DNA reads TGTGCCAGCAGGGGGGACAGCGTGAACACTGAAGCTTTCTTT. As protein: CASRGDSVNTEAFF.

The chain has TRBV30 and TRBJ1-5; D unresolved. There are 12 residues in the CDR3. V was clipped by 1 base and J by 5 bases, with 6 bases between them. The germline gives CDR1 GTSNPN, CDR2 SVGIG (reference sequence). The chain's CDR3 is CAWSDRDQPQHF. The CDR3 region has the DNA TGTGCCTGGAGTGATCGGGATCAGCCCCAGCATTTT.

The CDR3 bases are TGTGCCAGCAGCCAAGAAGGGGGGGGACTAGCGAGAAGCTCCTACGAGCAGTACTTC. This gives the protein CASSQEGGGLARSSYEQYF. The rearrangement joins TRBV3-1 (or the pseudogene TRBV3-2) to TRBJ2-7, with 10 bases that match TRBD2. The CDR3 runs 19 residues. In germline, CDR1 is LGHDT, CDR2 YNNKEL (reference sequence). With 0 bases clipped from V and 0 bases from J, the junction kept 11 bases outside the gene matches.

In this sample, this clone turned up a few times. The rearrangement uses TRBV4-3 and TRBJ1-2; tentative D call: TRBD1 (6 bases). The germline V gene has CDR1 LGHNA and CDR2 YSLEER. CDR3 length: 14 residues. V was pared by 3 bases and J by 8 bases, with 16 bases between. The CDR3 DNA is TGCGCCAGCAGCCATACAACAGGGTTCGGGGGCTACACCTTC. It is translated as CASSHTTGFGGYTF.